A single sample is the source of the 4 T cell receptor beta chains below, sequenced in a study of shared clonotypes between healthy human individuals. Some clones are missing from TCRdb's copy, which holds only in-frame ones; the method was immunoSEQ multiplex PCR. Of hundreds of thousands of clones listed, approximately 95% are singletons. Terminally differentiated effector memory CD45RA+ cells were excluded by CCR7 positive selection of CD45RO-negative cells. The sequencing input was naive CD8+ T cells sorted from blood. These receptors originate from a woman between 25 and 40 years old in good health.

The chain recombines TRBV7-6 with TRBJ2-3, with 8 nucleotides matching TRBD1. J gave up 6 bases and V 5 bases, and 13 bases lay outside the gene matches. The length of the CDR3 is 16 residues. Per the germline V gene, CDR1 is SGHVS and CDR2 is FNYEAQ. CDR3 sequence reads: CASSLPRTGHMDTQYF. The CDR3, as DNA: TGTGCCAGCAGCCTACCAAGGACAGGGCACATGGATACGCAGTATTTT.

V usage is TRBV7-8 and J usage is TRBJ2-1, with D unresolved. The germline V gene has CDR1 SGHVS and CDR2 FQNEAQ. The V end was cut by 0 bases, the J end by 4 bases, with 4 bases between. CDR3 length: 13 amino acids. The CDR3 bases are TGTGCCAGCAGCTTAGCCCAGTACAATGAGCAGTTCTTC. Encoded protein: CASSLAQYNEQFF.

The chain joins TRBV19 to TRBJ2-5; the D is unclear. V was pared by 5 bases and J by 5 bases, with 12 bases between. The CDR3 totals 13 residues. CDR1 and CDR2 from the germline V gene are LNHDA and SQIVND (reference sequence). Written as DNA, the CDR3 is TGTGCCAGTAGTGTGGACGACGAGGAGACCCAGTACTTC. This sequence encodes CASSVDDEETQYF.

A single count supports this clone. The genes are TRBV28 and TRBJ2-1; 13 positions match TRBD2. The V segment lost 3 bases and the J segment 5 bases; nucleotides outside the gene matches: 1. Germline V gene data show CDR1 as MDHEN and CDR2 as SYDVKM. The CDR3 is 15 residues long. As DNA, the CDR3 is TGTGCCAGCAGTTTGGGACTAGCGGGAAACAATGAGCAGTTCTTC. It encodes CASSLGLAGNNEQFF.